Presented here are 20 T cell receptor beta chains from one specimen sequenced in a study of response to subunit inactivated influenza vaccine. TCRdb redid the calling of the RT-PCR reads with MiXCR, one entry per CDR3 protein. The table has 400,000 to 650,000 distinct CDR3 sequences, around 7.7% seen once. The specimen comprised PBMCs from blood, sampled around 25 months after vaccination. The source of these receptors is a man aged 45 to 75 who received an inactivated influenza vaccine.

The sample holds a few counts of this clonotype. V gene TRBV11-3 combines with J gene TRBJ2-7; TRBD1 agrees at 8 bases. There are 15 residues in the CDR3. The V gene's germline CDR1 is SGHNT and CDR2 YENEEA. Trimming cost V 5 bases and J 4 bases; bases outside gene matches: 10. CDR3 nucleotides: TGTGCCAGCAGCCCAAGCGGACAGGGATCTTACGAGCAGTACTTC. Protein product: CASSPSGQGSYEQYF.

The gene calls are TRBV20-1 and TRBJ2-7; TRBD1 matches at 9 bases. Trimming took 6 bases from V and 1 from J; bases not matched to a gene: 10. The CDR3 extends over 15 amino acids. Per the germline V gene, CDR1 is DFQATT and CDR2 is SNEGSKA (reference sequence). The CDR3, as DNA: TGCAGTGCCGTACCCCACAGGGGGCTATCCTACGAGCAGTACTTC. Protein: CSAVPHRGLSYEQYF.

This clonotype was picked up a small number of times. The V gene is TRBV5-1, the J gene TRBJ1-4; perhaps TRBD1 as D (6 bases). The germline V gene has CDR1 SGHRS and CDR2 YFSETQ. The CDR3 loop spans 14 amino acids. V lost 4 bases to trimming and J lost 5 bases, with 12 bases between them. The CDR3 region has the DNA TGCGCCAGCAGCCGAGATGGACAGAATGAAAAACTGTTTTTT. Translation: CASSRDGQNEKLFF.

There are a few counts of this clonotype. The chain combines TRBV20-1 with TRBJ2-3; 7 nucleotides agree with TRBD2. The CDR3 extends over 14 amino acids. V shed 8 bases and J 2 bases; nucleotides not matched to a gene: 10. CDR1 DFQATT and CDR2 SNEGSKA come from the germline V gene (reference sequence). CDR3 amino acids: CSSVVRGNTDTQYF. DNA of the CDR3: TGCAGTTCCGTTGTGCGGGGGAACACAGATACGCAGTATTTT.

V is TRBV11-1 and J is TRBJ2-1; the D gene is possibly TRBD2 (5 bases). The germline V gene encodes CDR1 SGHAT and CDR2 FQDESV (reference sequence). The CDR3 extends over 15 amino acids. Deletions cut 5 bases from V and 0 bases from J, with 11 bases between. The CDR3 protein is CASSLSTSSYNEQFF. The CDR3 DNA follows: TGTGCCAGCAGCCTCAGTACTAGCTCCTACAATGAGCAGTTCTTC.

V and J are TRBV18 and TRBJ2-3; D perhaps matches TRBD2 (6 bases). Germline V gene sequence: CDR1 KGHSH, CDR2 LQKENI. The CDR3 totals 13 residues. The ends were cut back, 8 bases at V and 2 bases at J, with 11 bases in the middle. CDR3 nucleotide sequence: TGTGCCAGCGCCGCGGGAATCACAGATACGCAGTATTTT. Translating it yields CASAAGITDTQYF.

In its sample, this clonotype was seen many times. V is TRBV24-1 and J is TRBJ2-3; 8 positions agree with TRBD2. Germline CDR1 is KGHDR and CDR2 is SFDVKD. This CDR3 has 18 amino acids. Trimming cost V 4 bases and J 0 bases; bases outside gene matches: 11. In DNA form, the CDR3 reads TGTGCCACCAGTGACCTACCTGGACTAGCCGGAAGCACAGATACGCAGTATTTT. This encodes CATSDLPGLAGSTDTQYF.

This clonotype was recorded at least ten times. The chain links TRBV5-1 to TRBJ1-5; 10 bases are a match to TRBD1. Per the germline V gene, CDR1 is SGHRS and CDR2 is YFSETQ. Germline trimming cut 4 bases from V and 0 bases from J; bases unmatched to any gene: 4. The CDR3 extends over 16 amino acids. CDR3 region: CASSQGTGDSNQPQHF. DNA of the CDR3: TGCGCCAGCAGCCAAGGGACAGGGGATAGCAATCAGCCCCAGCATTTT.

This clonotype appeared a few times. The gene calls are TRBV10-3 and TRBJ1-2; TRBD1 matches at 9 bases. The CDR3 totals 12 residues. V shed 11 bases, J shed 4 bases, and the junction held 5 bases outside the gene matches. From germline, CDR1 is ENHRY and CDR2 SYGVKD. The CDR3 protein is CAASTGGYGYTF. DNA of the CDR3: TGTGCCGCCTCGACAGGGGGCTATGGCTACACCTTC.

The gene calls are TRBV3-1 and TRBJ1-5, with 8 bases fitting TRBD1. The V and J ends lost 3 bases and 6 bases, in that order; junction bases with no gene match: 4. CDR1 and CDR2 from the germline V gene are LGHDT and YNNKEL (reference sequence). The CDR3 is 14 residues long. In DNA form, the CDR3 reads TGTGCCAGCAGCCAGTCCACAGGGGGTCAGCCCCAGCATTTT. Amino acids: CASSQSTGGQPQHF.

This clonotype has a handful of counts. CDR3 loop: CALSSSGGTYPEQFF. In DNA, the CDR3 is TGTGCCCTCTCCTCTAGCGGGGGGACGTACCCTGAGCAGTTCTTC. The genes are TRBV10-3 and TRBJ2-1; TRBD2 agrees at 11 bases. Trimming took 11 bases from V and 9 from J; bases not matched to a gene: 15. Germline V gene lookup returns CDR1 ENHRY and CDR2 SYGVKD. The CDR3 covers 15 residues.

This clonotype occurred a few times. This sequence joins TRBV20-1 and TRBJ2-7, with TRBD2 identical over 13 bases. CDR1 DFQATT and CDR2 SNEGSKA come from the germline V gene (reference sequence). Losses at the gene ends were 6 bases for V and 2 bases for J; bases not matched to a gene: 4. The length of the CDR3 is 14 residues. DNA of the CDR3: TGCAGTGCCCCTGGACTAGCGGGGGCCTACGAGCAGTACTTC. It encodes CSAPGLAGAYEQYF.

This chain joins TRBV10-3 and TRBJ2-2, with TRBD1 matching over 9 bases. This CDR3 comprises 16 residues. The V gene's germline CDR1 is ENHRY and CDR2 SYGVKD. With V trimmed by 6 bases and J by 6 bases, 11 bases remained unmatched. CDR3 amino acids: CAIRDTGQGGPGELFF. In nucleotides, the CDR3 is TGTGCCATCAGAGACACGGGACAGGGAGGACCCGGGGAGCTGTTTTTT.

Here the CDR3 reads CASSPRGDETQYF. Written as DNA, the CDR3 is TGTGCCAGCTCACCACGGGGTGATGAGACCCAGTACTTC. V usage is TRBV18 and J usage is TRBJ2-5; D remains ambiguous. Germline-derived CDR1 and CDR2 are KGHSH and LQKENI. The CDR3 is made up of 13 amino acids. V shed 1 base and J shed 5 bases, with 8 bases lying between them.

The chain links TRBV6-1 to TRBJ2-6; D is perhaps TRBD1 or TRBD2 (5 bases each). The length of the CDR3 is 16 residues. The V and J ends lost 6 bases and 0 bases respectively, with 12 bases between them. Germline CDR1 MNHNS, CDR2 SASEGT. The CDR3 DNA reads as TGTGCCAGCAGGCCCCGGGGCCCCTCTGGGGCCAACGTCCTGACTTTC. It is translated as CASRPRGPSGANVLTF.

This clonotype was recorded many times. V and J are TRBV6-2 or TRBV6-3 and TRBJ2-7, with 8 positions matching TRBD1. V lost 0 bases, J lost 3 bases, and 1 base stayed unmatched. Germline CDR1 MNHEY, CDR2 SVGEGT. The CDR3 runs 14 residues. In nucleotides, the CDR3 is TGTGCCAGCAGTTACTCCACAGGGGGCTACGAGCAGTACTTC. Its translation is CASSYSTGGYEQYF.

The chain recombines TRBV6-5 with TRBJ2-7; 8 bases agree with TRBD1. The CDR3 consists of 14 residues. Germline loops: CDR1 MNHEY, CDR2 SVGAGI. V dropped 2 bases and J dropped 6; count of bases not matched to a gene: 6. In DNA, the CDR3 is TGTGCCAGCAGTTACGGGCAGGGGGCCTCCGAGCAGTACTTC. It is translated as CASSYGQGASEQYF.

The chain combines TRBV11-2 with TRBJ2-3, with 8 bases lining up with TRBD2. This CDR3 has 16 amino acids. V dropped 7 bases and J dropped 4; count of bases not matched to a gene: 13. CDR1 is SGHAT, CDR2 FQNNGV, per germline. The CDR3 coding sequence is TGTGCCAGCAACTCCATTGACGGGGGGGCCCCAGATACGCAGTATTTT. As protein: CASNSIDGGAPDTQYF. Full variable domain (missing parts from reference TRBV11-2 and TRBJ2-3): EAGVAQSPRYKIIEKRQSVAFWCNPISGHATLYWYQQILGQGPKLLIQFQNNGVVDDSQLPKDRFSAERLKGVDSTLKIQPAKLEDSAVYLCASNSIDGGAPDTQYFGPGTRLTVL.

The chain carries TRBV6-5 and TRBJ2-4, with 8 bases aligning to TRBD2. Germline-derived CDR1 and CDR2 are MNHEY and SVGAGI. The V gene end was trimmed by 0 bases and the J gene end by 2 bases; junction bases not matched to a gene: 9. CDR3 size: 18 residues. The CDR3 loop reads CASSYSGSSGTSKNIQYF. The CDR3 nucleotides read TGTGCCAGCAGTTACTCGGGGAGTAGCGGGACTTCCAAAAACATTCAGTACTTC.

The sample holds many counts of this clonotype. The rearrangement links TRBV4-2 to TRBJ2-5; 7 nucleotides match TRBD2. J lost 5 bases, V lost 6 bases, and 9 bases had no gene match. CDR3 length equals 14 residues. From germline, CDR1 is LGHNA and CDR2 YNFKEQ. This CDR3 reads CASSAAGVGETQYF. The CDR3 DNA is TGTGCCAGCAGTGCGGCGGGAGTGGGGGAGACCCAGTACTTC.